This T cell receptor beta chain was sequenced in a study of shared clonotypes between healthy human individuals (dated by TCRdb to the early 2020s). For the study in its entirety: The cohort included three men and a couple of women between 18 and 49 years of age. The study deeply sequenced blood TCR repertoires of five healthy adults to estimate repertoire size and the extent of clonotype sharing between individuals. Libraries were prepared and TCR repertoires were sequenced by different laboratories using diverse techniques, in order to increase sequencing depth and limit assay-specific biases. Between about 0.8 and 9 billion PBMCs per donor were obtained by leukapheresis. Per donor, three plates each were used for CD4 naive and CD4 memory, two for CD8 naive, and one for CD8 memory.

Broader findings and caveats from the paper: Larger estimated clonotype richness was generally found for naive subsets than for memory subsets. Incomplete sequencing was indicated by rarefaction of sorted-subset datasets, despite the large sequencing depth. The small number of donors limited the genetic and exposure-history diversity represented. Sharing across several donors was observed for about 5% of naive CD4, 3.5% of naive CD8, 2% to 2.5% of memory CD4, and roughly 0.43% of memory CD8 clonotypes. Higher generation probabilities were observed for clonotypes shared by all four sorted-subset donors than for non-shared clonotypes. Pairwise subsampling indicated that sequencing depth was expected to affect the degree of clonotype sharing among donors. Only blood was sampled, and tissue TCR repertoires likely differ from those in blood.

As for this clone: Which antigen it targets is not known. It has no much larger one-base neighbor in the sample; base qualities were not kept.

From the cysteine up to the phenylalanine, the CDR3 has a length of 13 residues. CDR3 DNA is the only sequence kept; it has 39 bases, read in frame from the first base. V is pared back by 2 bases and J by 2 bases, with 7 bases lying between the germline termini. Taken from the germline V gene, the CDR1 and CDR2 loops are MNHEY and SVGAGI. Using the deep immunoSEQ assay, TCR CDR3 regions were amplified from genomic DNA by multiplex PCR. Extracted genomic DNA from each cell subset was distributed evenly across all wells of several immunoSEQ 96-well plates, and each plate was treated as a replicate. For sorted subsets, approximately 210 ng genomic DNA, equal to approximately 30,000 T cell genomes, was loaded into each replicate PCR. The purified libraries were quantified using a Qubit 3.0 fluorometer, sized with a Bioanalyzer 2100, and then quantified again using the KAPA Library Quantification kit. A separate single-read 150-cycle Illumina NextSeq 550 flow cell was used to sequence each immunoSEQ 96-well plate. As for the authors' bioinformatics: Because only junctional sequences without quality scores were contained in the immunoSEQ output, filtering matching that applied to full-length reads could not be performed. Sequences were annotated with PyIR, a Python wrapper for IgBLAST v1.9, and V/J genes and CDR3 were assigned using IMGT germline references. Reads were filtered out if the reads had weak V/J assignments (E-value above 1e-6), no CDR3, stop codons, out-of-frame junctions, or ambiguous translated residues. V3J clonotypes were defined as sequences sharing the same inferred V gene, J gene, and CDR3 amino acid sequence. The percentage overlap between two repertoires was calculated by dividing the number of shared unique clonotypes by the size of the smaller repertoire. Repertoire richness was assessed with RTK rarefaction, the Chao1 estimator, and Recon v2.1 estimates of unobserved clonotypes. Generation probabilities for all TCRbeta clonotypes obtained by the gDNA method from a handful of donors were computed using OLGA. In TCRdb, the immuneACCESS table is reduced to in-frame sequences with V and J assigned. These tables do not hold every clone; where another copy was compared, an unresolved V gene accounts for under half, and the others remain unexplained. The D gene and trimming were derived from the DNA, and the V and J assignments and clone size from that table. The table for this sample lists more than 500,000 clones; 85% to 95% of them were counted only once. The ten largest clones add up to 0.095% to 0.14% of the sample.

CD8 naive samples were CD45RO-negative cells positively selected for CCR7, giving a CD45RA+CCR7+ population that excluded TemRA cells. The donors were healthy, HIV-negative adults who had no recently reported acute infections or vaccinations. Every donor was a Caucasian adult living in Nashville, Tennessee, USA. Blood was obtained by leukapheresis, after which PBMCs were separated by Ficoll-Histopaque density gradient centrifugation and cryopreserved in liquid nitrogen vapor phase. Analytical flow cytometry was used to check the purity and quantity of each magnetically sorted T cell population. Each sorted fraction had its genomic DNA isolated and then quantified by UV absorbance on a Nanodrop 2000c.

This receptor chain uses TRBV6-5 and TRBJ2-7; confidence is insufficient to name the D gene. The source is a woman aged 25-40 years in good health. The sequencing sample was made of naive CD8+ T cells sorted from blood. The meaning of the sample's cell subset or site label: CD45RA+CCR7+. The DNA reads TGTGCCAGCAGTTACAGCAGTCCCTACGAGCAGTACTTC. This sequence encodes CASSYSSPYEQYF.